The 5 T cell receptor beta chains below come from one sample, sequenced in a study of metastatic and nonmetastatic thyroid tumors. Prior to thyroid surgery, none of the patients had received any treatment. TCRdb reanalyzed the PCR reads via MiXCR. There are about 50,000 clones in the sample; 4% occur only once, and 9.8% lies in the top ten. Sequenced material: blood. Receptors originate from a female donor with papillary thyroid cancer or a benign thyroid nodule (not recorded which). Some clones in this sample may be carry-over from other donors' samples.

This clone was recorded many times. The chain carries TRBV3-1 and TRBJ1-2; D might be TRBD1 (6 bases). V lost 0 bases and J lost 1, with 9 bases in between. The CDR3 contains 15 residues. Germline CDR1 is LGHDT and CDR2 is YNNKEL (reference sequence). The CDR3 bases are TGTGCCAGCAGCCAAGATCGGACAGTTAACTATGGCTACACCTTC. This encodes CASSQDRTVNYGYTF.

This clone showed up many times. This chain links TRBV6-1 with TRBJ1-1; D is ambiguous. V shed 7 bases and J shed 1 base, with 10 bases lying between them. Germline CDR1 is MNHNS and CDR2 is SASEGT. The CDR3 is 13 residues long. The CDR3, as DNA: TGTGCCAGCAATCGGGGTCGGAACACTGAAGCTTTCTTT. It encodes CASNRGRNTEAFF.

The chain combines TRBV12-3 or TRBV12-4 with TRBJ2-7; D possibly corresponds to TRBD2 (5 bases). Trimming pared 3 bases from V and 8 bases from J, leaving 17 bases between. This CDR3 region has 14 residues. This CDR3 is CASSFRETRSKQYF. The CDR3 bases are TGTGCCAGCAGTTTCCGGGAAACAAGATCCAAGCAGTACTTC.

This clone was counted ten times or more. The chain combines TRBV25-1 with TRBJ1-1; D possibly corresponds to TRBD1 (5 bases). The CDR3 covers 17 residues. CDR1 is MGHDK and CDR2 is SYGVNS in the germline V gene. Trimming pared 6 bases from V and 1 base from J, leaving 21 bases between. The CDR3 protein is CASRGRGARWANTEAFF. CDR3 in DNA: TGTGCCAGCAGGGGGAGAGGGGCCCGATGGGCGAACACTGAAGCTTTCTTT.

This clone was seen many times. This rearrangement joins TRBV15 to TRBJ2-5, with D uncertain. Looked up from germline, CDR1 is LNHNV and CDR2 is YYDKDF (reference sequence). This CDR3 contains 16 residues. V lost 0 bases to trimming and J lost 2 bases, with 13 bases between them. CDR3 region: CATSRDWATPQETQYF. The DNA for the CDR3 is TGTGCCACCAGCAGAGACTGGGCTACCCCTCAAGAGACCCAGTACTTC.